A single sample gave rise to the 32 T cell receptor beta chains below, sequenced in a study of CD8+CD57+ T cells in acquired aplastic anemia. It was genomic DNA that served as the template for profiling TCR beta VDJ and CDR3. TCRdb re-called the reads through MiXCR, storing one row per CDR3 protein. The sample yields 150,000 to 200,000 distinct CDR3 sequences, 64% seen once. The sample was sorted CD4+, CD8+, or CD8+CD57+ T cells (not recorded which) from PBMCs. All receptors derive from a human donor with severe aplastic anemia or a healthy control (not recorded which).

The chain links TRBV20-1 to TRBJ2-1; 7 bases are a match to TRBD1. The CDR3 is 15 amino acids. Germline V lookup: CDR1 DFQATT, CDR2 SNEGSKA (reference sequence). With V trimmed by 6 bases and J by 6 bases, 14 bases remained unmatched. The DNA for the CDR3 is TGCAGTGCCCCCCGATGGACAGGTGTCACCAATGAGCAGTTCTTC. Its translation is CSAPRWTGVTNEQFF.

This clonotype was observed at least ten times. CDR3 DNA sequence: TGTGCCAGCAGTGTTTCCCAGACTAGCACAGATACGCAGTATTTT. This sequence encodes CASSVSQTSTDTQYF. The chain is built from TRBV2 and TRBJ2-3, with no clear D. Germline lookup yields CDR1 SNHLY and CDR2 FYNNEI. The CDR3 is 15 residues long. V gave up 4 bases and J gave up 0 bases, with 11 bases separating them.

This clonotype appeared a few times. The chain joins TRBV29-1 to TRBJ1-2; the D gene is possibly TRBD1 (5 bases). Germline CDR1 SQVTM, CDR2 ANQGSEA. The V end was cut by 4 bases, the J end by 4 bases, with 13 bases between. The CDR3 spans 13 residues. Here the CDR3 DNA reads TGCAGCGTTGTCGGCGGGAGGGGCTATGGCTACACCTTC. As protein: CSVVGGRGYGYTF.

The chain joins TRBV24-1 to TRBJ2-5, with unresolved D. Germline V gene data show CDR1 as KGHDR and CDR2 as SFDVKD. The CDR3 loop spans 12 amino acids. The ends were cut back, 3 bases at V and 9 bases at J, with 10 bases in the middle. This CDR3 is CATSDRPEAQYF. The CDR3 DNA reads as TGTGCCACCAGTGATCGCCCCGAGGCCCAGTACTTC.

This sequence joins TRBV10-3 and TRBJ2-7, with D possibly matching TRBD2 (5 bases). Germline CDR1 is ENHRY and CDR2 is SYGVKD. The CDR3 covers 14 residues. V was cut by 8 bases and J by 0 bases, with 14 bases left in between. The CDR3 loop is CAIAGQSSSYEQYF. CDR3 in DNA: TGTGCCATCGCGGGCCAGTCGAGCTCCTACGAGCAGTACTTC.

This clonotype appeared many times. The CDR3 spells CATSRGVASTDTQYF. CDR3 DNA sequence: TGTGCCACCAGCAGAGGTGTAGCTTCCACAGATACGCAGTATTTT. The rearrangement joins TRBV15 to TRBJ2-3; D remains ambiguous. This CDR3 is 15 amino acids long. Trimming stripped 1 base from V and 2 bases from J, with 10 bases between. Germline assignment: CDR1 LNHNV and CDR2 YYDKDF (reference sequence). Combining the CDR3 with reference TRBV15 and TRBJ2-3 gives the whole variable domain DAMVIQNPRYQVTQFGKPVTLSCSQTLNHNVMYWYQQKSSQAPKLLFHYYDKDFNNEADTPDNFQSRRPNTSFCFLDIRSPGLGDTAMYLCATSRGVASTDTQYFGPGTRLTVL.

The chain uses TRBV7-9 and TRBJ1-2; D is possibly TRBD1 (6 bases). Looked up from germline, CDR1 is SEHNR and CDR2 is FQNEAQ (reference sequence). The CDR3 loop spans 15 amino acids. The V end lost 1 base, the J end lost 7 bases, and 16 bases lay between the germline ends. CDR3 nucleotide sequence: TGTGCCAGCAGCTTAGGGGCGGGGGCCCGGGCTGGCTACACCTTC. This sequence encodes CASSLGAGARAGYTF. The full variable domain, completed using reference TRBV7-9 and TRBJ1-2, is DTGVSQNPRHKITKRGQNVTFRCDPISEHNRLYWYRQTLGQGPEFLTYFQNEAQLEKSRLLSDRFSAERPKGSFSTLEIQRTEQGDSAMYLCASSLGAGARAGYTFGSGTRLTVV.

This clonotype was picked up many times. The CDR3, as DNA: TGTGCCAGTAGTATAGTTGCAGGGAATACTGAAGCTTTCTTT. Encoded protein: CASSIVAGNTEAFF. V is TRBV19 and J is TRBJ1-1; TRBD1 is a possible D gene (5 bases). This CDR3 contains 14 residues. Deletions cut 1 base from V and 5 bases from J, with 11 bases between. Germline loops: CDR1 LNHDA, CDR2 SQIVND (reference sequence).

This chain connects TRBV9 to TRBJ2-5, with 10 bases identical to TRBD2. After removal of 2 bases from V and 5 bases from J, the junction contained 9 bases not matched to a gene. This CDR3 has 16 amino acids. Germline CDR1 SGDLS, CDR2 YYNGEE. CDR3 DNA: TGTGCCAGCAGCGTTGGGACTAGCGTGACCTTGGAGACCCAGTACTTC. Protein product: CASSVGTSVTLETQYF.

This clonotype was observed once. In this CDR3 the conserved last residue, phenylalanine or tryptophan, is missing, so a read error is likely. The chain links TRBV15 to TRBJ1-1, with D maybe TRBD1 (5 bases). The CDR3 consists of 15 residues. The germline CDR1 and CDR2 sequences are LNHNV and YYDKDF (reference sequence). V was pared by 0 bases and J by 1 base, with 9 bases between. CDR3: CATSRDSGRNTEAFL. Written as DNA, the CDR3 is TGTGCCACCAGCAGAGATTCAGGGCGGAACACTGAAGCTTTCCTT.

This clonotype was found a few times. This rearrangement joins TRBV20-1 to TRBJ2-7; 8 bases line up with TRBD1. Germline V CDR1 and CDR2: DFQATT, SNEGSKA (reference sequence). V was clipped by 6 bases and J by 5 bases; unmatched bases: 15. The CDR3 spans 15 residues. CDR3 region: CSAEFRGRVVDEQYF. The CDR3, as DNA: TGCAGTGCCGAGTTCAGGGGGCGTGTCGTCGACGAGCAGTACTTC.

A note on this clonotype: A read error may account for a junction end that differs from germline. This chain connects TRBV24-1 to TRBJ1-2, with D perhaps TRBD1 (6 bases). The CDR3 is made up of 17 amino acids. Germline-derived CDR1 and CDR2 are KGHDR and SFDVKD. CDR3 nucleotides: TGCGCCAGCAGCTTGTCAGGGGTGGGAGTTTCCACATATGGCTACACCTTC. It codes for CASSLSGVGVSTYGYTF.

V gene TRBV7-8 combines with J gene TRBJ2-3; the match to TRBD2 covers 12 bases. This CDR3 comprises 19 residues. J lost 2 bases, V lost 4 bases, and 13 bases had no gene match. Germline loops: CDR1 SGHVS, CDR2 FQNEAQ. The CDR3 is CASSWRASLAGGTTDTQYF. In nucleotides, the CDR3 is TGTGCCAGCAGCTGGAGAGCTTCACTAGCGGGGGGTACCACAGATACGCAGTATTTT. The whole variable domain, remainder taken from reference TRBV7-8 and TRBJ2-3, is GAGVSQSPRYKVAKRGQDVALRCDPISGHVSLFWYQQALGQGPEFLTYFQNEAQLDKSGLPSDRFFAERPEGSVSTLKIQRTQQEDSAVYLCASSWRASLAGGTTDTQYFGPGTRLTVL.

The rearrangement uses TRBV7-7 and TRBJ2-2; D might be TRBD2 (6 bases). V was cut by 5 bases and J by 0 bases, with 19 bases left in between. The CDR3 spans 18 residues. Looked up from germline, CDR1 is SSHAT and CDR2 is FNYEAQ (reference sequence). CDR3 nucleotides: TGTGCCAGCAGCCCCCTAGGGGACTCCTACCCGAACACCGGGGAGCTGTTTTTT. It yields the protein CASSPLGDSYPNTGELFF.

The rearrangement links TRBV9 to TRBJ2-3; 8 bases are shared with TRBD1. The CDR3 extends over 15 amino acids. Per germline, CDR1 SGDLS and CDR2 YYNGEE. J was trimmed by 3 bases and V by 3 bases; bases with no gene match: 6. The CDR3 region has the DNA TGTGCCAGCAGCGGGATGACAGGGGTGACAGATACGCAGTATTTT. Its translation is CASSGMTGVTDTQYF.

The J gene is TRBJ2-5, the V gene TRBV10-3; TRBD1 matches 9 bases. Per the germline V gene, CDR1 is ENHRY and CDR2 is SYGVKD. Germline trimming cut 10 bases from V and 7 bases from J; bases unmatched to any gene: 13. The CDR3 spans 14 residues. CDR3 amino acids: CATYSSTGGGTQYF. The CDR3 region has the DNA TGTGCCACCTACTCCTCGACAGGGGGGGGGACCCAGTACTTC.

As concerns this clonotype: Compared with germline, one end of the junction differs, possibly owing to a read error. V and J are TRBV7-3 and TRBJ1-5, with 9 bases lining up with TRBD1. Germline V gives CDR1 SGHTA, CDR2 FQGTGA. The CDR3 runs to 11 residues. In DNA, the CDR3 is TGTGCCAGCAGCGCTCAGCCGGGACAGGGTTTT. Encoded protein: CASSAQPGQGF.

The J gene is TRBJ2-3, the V gene TRBV15; D is unresolved. Trimming removed 2 bases from V and 6 bases from J, with 9 bases in between. Germline CDR1 is LNHNV and CDR2 is YYDKDF (reference sequence). The CDR3 runs to 13 residues. In DNA form, the CDR3 reads TGTGCCACCAGCAGACAGGCAACCGATACGCAGTATTTT. This encodes CATSRQATDTQYF.

CDR3 in amino acids: CASSQRAGQELDEQYF. As DNA, the CDR3 is TGTGCCAGCAGCCAACGCGCGGGACAGGAGCTGGACGAGCAGTACTTC. The V call is TRBV12-3 or TRBV12-4, the J call TRBJ2-7, with 8 bases aligning to TRBD1. This CDR3 spans 16 amino acids. V was pared by 6 bases and J by 5 bases, with 15 bases of the junction left unmatched.

This clonotype was seen just once. This sequence joins TRBV5-6 and TRBJ1-2; D gene ambiguous. Trimming took off 0 bases at V and 7 bases at J, with 10 bases between the two ends. Germline CDR1 SGHDT, CDR2 YYEEEE. The CDR3 loop spans 13 amino acids. Here the CDR3 reads CASSLGGVGGYTF. DNA of the CDR3: TGTGCCAGCAGCTTGGGTGGGGTCGGTGGCTACACCTTC.

The table lists this clonotype with a few counts. This rearrangement joins TRBV7-9 to TRBJ2-7; D not certain. The CDR3 length is 14 residues. V was shortened by 5 bases and J by 0 bases, with 11 bases between the two germline ends. Germline V gene data show CDR1 as SEHNR and CDR2 as FQNEAQ (reference sequence). For the CDR3, the DNA is TGTGCCAGCAGCCCGTGGGCGCACTCCTACGAGCAGTACTTC. It translates to CASSPWAHSYEQYF.

This clonotype was observed many times. The chain has TRBV4-2 and TRBJ2-1; no clear D. Per the germline V gene, CDR1 is LGHNA and CDR2 is YNFKEQ. The length of the CDR3 is 12 residues. The germline V and J ends were trimmed by 5 bases and 8 bases, with 10 bases remaining between them. The DNA for the CDR3 is TGTGCCAGCAGCTCCCATTGGGATGAGCAGTTCTTC. Translated: CASSSHWDEQFF.

CDR3 protein: CASSVPGNQPQHF. CDR3 in DNA: TGTGCCAGTAGTGTCCCGGGAAATCAGCCCCAGCATTTT. The rearrangement uses TRBV19 and TRBJ1-5; D remains unclear. The CDR3 sequence is 13 residues long. Germline values: CDR1 LNHDA, CDR2 SQIVND (reference sequence). V was clipped by 5 bases and J by 4 bases, with 9 bases between them.

There are a few counts of this clonotype. The gene calls are TRBV27 and TRBJ2-1; possibly TRBD1 or TRBD2 for D (6 bases each). Germline values: CDR1 MNHEY, CDR2 SMNVEV (reference sequence). The CDR3 contains 16 residues. The ends were cut back, 2 bases at V and 3 bases at J, with 14 bases in the middle. CDR3 loop: CASSLMRGVNYNEQFF. DNA of the CDR3: TGTGCCAGCAGTTTAATGAGGGGGGTTAACTACAATGAGCAGTTCTTC.

The rearrangement joins TRBV7-9 to TRBJ2-7; D remains ambiguous. CDR3 size: 13 residues. V was shortened by 0 bases and J by 6 bases, with 9 bases between the two germline ends. CDR1 is SEHNR, CDR2 FQNEAQ, per germline (reference sequence). This chain's CDR3 is CASSLARYTEQYF. In DNA, the CDR3 is TGTGCCAGCAGCTTAGCGCGCTACACCGAGCAGTACTTC.

This clonotype was counted between two and nine times. A much larger clone sits a single nucleotide away, making a read error possible. The V call is TRBV5-1, the J call TRBJ2-1; D is uncertain. Germline loops: CDR1 SGHRS, CDR2 YFSETQ. V was clipped by 0 bases and J by 5 bases, with 21 bases between them. The CDR3 is made up of 18 amino acids. CDR3 in amino acids: CASSLVSLPQATNNEQFF. The CDR3 DNA follows: TGCGCCAGCAGCTTGGTGAGTCTACCCCAGGCCACCAACAATGAGCAGTTCTTC.

The chain employs TRBV7-3 and TRBJ2-3; 8 positions match TRBD2. Losses at the gene ends were 2 bases for V and 1 base for J; bases not matched to a gene: 8. This CDR3 has 17 residues. Germline V gene data show CDR1 as SGHTA and CDR2 as FQGTGA. The CDR3 protein is CASSLEGGGWGTDTQYF. CDR3 coding DNA: TGTGCCAGCAGCTTAGAGGGCGGGGGGTGGGGCACAGATACGCAGTATTTT.

This clonotype was observed many times. This chain joins TRBV19 and TRBJ2-1; D possibly corresponds to TRBD2 (6 bases). Germline V CDR1 and CDR2: LNHDA, SQIVND (reference sequence). V gave up 8 bases and J gave up 4 bases, with 12 bases separating them. The CDR3 contains 13 residues. CDR3 region: CASSGARYNEQFF. The CDR3 bases are TGTGCCAGTTCGGGAGCCCGGTACAATGAGCAGTTCTTC.

The chain has TRBV5-1 and TRBJ2-5, with TRBD1 identical over 8 bases. The CDR3 has 15 residues. From germline, CDR1 is SGHRS and CDR2 YFSETQ. V dropped 4 bases and J dropped 5; count of bases not matched to a gene: 10. The CDR3 loop is CASSIRQGRRETQYF. CDR3 sequence (DNA): TGCGCCAGCAGCATTAGACAGGGGAGAAGGGAGACCCAGTACTTC.

Many counts were recorded for this clonotype. The rearrangement joins TRBV19 to TRBJ2-7; D not certain. Germline CDR1 is LNHDA and CDR2 is SQIVND (reference sequence). Trimming removed 1 base at V and 6 bases at J, with 4 bases between. The CDR3 loop spans 11 amino acids. The CDR3 nucleotides read TGTGCCAGTAGTATAGGAAGCGAGCAGTACTTC. Translated, it gives CASSIGSEQYF.

The chain couples TRBV14 to TRBJ2-7, with TRBD2 matching 7 bases. The CDR3 has 14 amino acids. Germline V gene data show CDR1 as SGHDN and CDR2 as FVKESK. The V and J ends lost 1 base and 5 bases, in that order; junction bases with no gene match: 5. CDR3 in amino acids: CASSQGGGVDEQYF. For the CDR3, the DNA is TGTGCCAGCAGCCAAGGGGGAGGGGTGGACGAGCAGTACTTC.

As regards this clonotype: Because the CDR3 is missing its conserved closing phenylalanine or tryptophan, this is likely a read error. The V and J genes are TRBV5-5 and TRBJ1-6; D unresolved. Per germline, CDR1 SGHKS and CDR2 YYEKEE (reference sequence). This CDR3 is built from 14 residues. V was shortened by 2 bases and J by 10 bases, with 13 bases between the two germline ends. This chain's CDR3 is CASSLGRLDSPLHS. Written as DNA, the CDR3 is TGTGCCAGCAGCTTAGGACGGCTCGACTCACCCCTCCACTCT.